A selection of T cell receptor beta chains follows, all from one sample in a study of T cell responses to AZD1222 COVID-19 vaccine. Measured with immunoSEQ multiplex PCR; TCRdb has only the in-frame clones, and not every one. This table holds about 76,000 clones, more than 70% found once. The sample consisted of peripheral blood, taken on day 0 of AZD1222 vaccination. Source of these receptors: an adult in good health. The CDR3 runs from the conserved cysteine through the conserved F or W. Each record gives: D gene, J gene, clone size, V gene, CDR3 DNA, CDR3 protein. A D gene is named only where the DNA matches it firmly. The size entry is marked missing in some rows and otherwise reads once, few, many or a size class.

>.|TRBJ2-2|once|TRBV20-1
TGCAGTGCCACAGAGACCGGGGAGCTGTTTTTT
CSATETGELFF
>.|TRBJ1-5|.|TRBV24-1
TGTGCCACCAGTGACCAGTATGGGCCCCAGCATTTT
CATSDQYGPQHF
>TRBD1|TRBJ2-4|once|TRBV4-1
TGCGCCAGCAGCCAAGGCTCCGGGACAGGGGGGGAAAACATTCAGTACTTC
CASSQGSGTGGENIQYF
>.|TRBJ1-2|.|TRBV12-3/TRBV12-4
TGTGCCAGCAGACTAGAAGGGATGGGCGACTACACCTTC
CASRLEGMGDYTF
>.|TRBJ2-2|.|TRBV10-3
TGTGCCATCAGTGAGGGACGGACGAACACCGGGGAGCTGTTTTTT
CAISEGRTNTGELFF
>TRBD1|TRBJ2-5|.|TRBV24-1
TGTGCCACCAGTGATGCAGGGGGAGTCCAAGAGACCCAGTACTTC
CATSDAGGVQETQYF
>.|TRBJ1-3|.|TRBV4-1
TGCGCCAGCAGCCAAGATCTCCAGGGGCGCACTGGAAACACCATATATTTT
CASSQDLQGRTGNTIYF
>.|TRBJ2-1|few|TRBV5-1
TGCGCCAGCAGCTTATCGTACAATGAGCAGTTCTTC
CASSLSYNEQFF
>.|TRBJ1-5|.|TRBV6-5
TGTGCCAGCAGGGACCCGGGGGGCTTAGTTCAGCCCCAGCATTTT
CASRDPGGLVQPQHF
>TRBD1|TRBJ1-5|few|TRBV19
TGTGCCAGTAGTATGGAAGGGGACAGGGTCCGCTATAGCAATCAGCCCCAGCATTTT
CASSMEGDRVRYSNQPQHF
>.|TRBJ1-1|.|TRBV5-6
TGTGCCAGCAGCCGGGAGGCCTTTCGAGTGGCTTTCTTT
CASSREAFRVAFF
>.|TRBJ2-7|once|TRBV7-9
TGTGCCAGCAGCTTCTCTAGCGCCAGCTCCTACGAGCAGTACTTC
CASSFSSASSYEQYF
>.|TRBJ2-7|once|TRBV5-4
TGTGCCAGCAGCGCCGGTAGGTACGAGCAGTACTTC
CASSAGRYEQYF
>.|TRBJ2-1|.|TRBV2
TGTGCCCAACGGGGCGGTCCCTACAATGAGCAGTTCTTC
CAQRGGPYNEQFF
>.|TRBJ1-2|.|TRBV30
TGTGCCTGTACTATTGGAGGGGTGGACGGCTACACCTTC
CACTIGGVDGYTF
>.|TRBJ2-1|.|TRBV20-1
TGCAGTGCTAGTCGGGGAAGCGGCTCCTACAATGAGCAGTTCTTC
CSASRGSGSYNEQFF
>TRBD1|TRBJ2-2|.|TRBV2
TGTGCCAGCATCCGGGACAGGGCCAGCACCGGGGAGCTGTTTTTT
CASIRDRASTGELFF
>.|TRBJ2-3|.|TRBV2
TGTGCCAGCAGTGGCGGGCTAGCATCCGATACGCAGTATTTT
CASSGGLASDTQYF
>.|TRBJ1-1|.|TRBV7-8
TGTGCCAGCAGCTTAGTGGGGGGCGGCGGCACTGAAGCTTTCTTT
CASSLVGGGGTEAFF
>.|TRBJ2-2|.|TRBV6-5
TGTGCCAGCAGTTCAAGAGGTCAGAACACCGGGGAGCTGTTTTTT
CASSSRGQNTGELFF
>.|TRBJ1-5|once|TRBV7-2
TGTGCCAGCAGCTCGCAGAAATATCAGCCCCAGCATTTT
CASSSQKYQPQHF
>.|TRBJ2-7|.|TRBV15
TGTGCCACCAGCAGAGATCGGACGAACGAGCAGTACTTC
CATSRDRTNEQYF
>.|TRBJ2-7|.|TRBV3-1/TRBV3-2
TGTGCCAGCAGCCAAGGACTAGTTAGGAACTACGAGCAGTACTTC
CASSQGLVRNYEQYF
>TRBD1|TRBJ1-1|.|TRBV11-3
TGTGCCAGCAGCAAGGGACAGGGATTCCCCACTGAAGCTTTCTTT
CASSKGQGFPTEAFF
>.|TRBJ1-2|.|TRBV25-1
TGTGCCAGGGACGGACAGAGATTTACCTACAGCTATGGCTACACCTTC
CARDGQRFTYSYGYTF
>.|TRBJ1-1|.|TRBV5-1
TGCGCCAGCAGCGTTCAGGGGTCTGAAGCTTTCTTT
CASSVQGSEAFF
>.|TRBJ2-3|.|TRBV5-4
TGTGCCAGCAGCTTGTCTGTCAGCACAGATACGCAGTATTTT
CASSLSVSTDTQYF
>TRBD2|TRBJ2-3|.|TRBV4-2
TGTGCCAGCAGCCAAGGCTCGCTAGCGGGAATCGGAGATACGCAGTATTTT
CASSQGSLAGIGDTQYF
>TRBD1|TRBJ1-5|.|TRBV6-5
TGTGCCAGCAGGCGGGAAGGGGGCCGCAATCAGCCCCAGCATTTT
CASRREGGRNQPQHF
>.|TRBJ2-3|.|TRBV5-1
TGCGCCAGCAGCTTGGGGGGGCCGGGTAGCACAGATACGCAGTATTTT
CASSLGGPGSTDTQYF
>.|TRBJ1-2|.|TRBV4-2
TGTGCCAGCAGCCAAGAGGTCCGGGGAAGATCTATTATTGGTATTTATGGCTACACCTTC
CASSQEVRGRSIIGIYGYTF
>.|TRBJ1-2|.|TRBV11-1
TGTGCCAGCAGCCCCAGCGAGGGGCACTATGGCTACACCTTC
CASSPSEGHYGYTF
>.|TRBJ1-2|.|TRBV3-1/TRBV3-2
TGTGCCAGCAGCCTGGCCGGGGGCGCCGGCTATGGCTACACCTTC
CASSLAGGAGYGYTF
>.|TRBJ1-4|.|TRBV6-6
TGTGCCAGCAGTTACTCGAGGCCCGAAAAACTGTTTTTT
CASSYSRPEKLFF
>TRBD2|TRBJ2-5|.|TRBV10-3
TGTGCCATCAGTGAGTCAGTAGCGGGACAAGAGACCCAGTACTTC
CAISESVAGQETQYF
>TRBD1|TRBJ2-2|.|TRBV5-1
TGCGCCAGCAGCTTGGTGGGGACAGCGAACACCGGGGAGCTGTTTTTT
CASSLVGTANTGELFF
>.|TRBJ1-4|.|TRBV10-1
TGCGCCAGCAGTGCGGGTAATGAAAAACTGTTTTTT
CASSAGNEKLFF
>.|TRBJ2-7|once|TRBV5-1
TGCGCCAGCAGCTCGGCGACAGGCTACTCCTACGAGCAGTACTTC
CASSSATGYSYEQYF
>.|TRBJ2-3|few|TRBV11-1
TGTGCCAGCAGCTTAAGTGGGAGCGATACAGATACGCAGTATTTT
CASSLSGSDTDTQYF
>TRBD1|TRBJ1-3|.|TRBV19
TGTGCCAGTAATATACAGGGGACAGGAAACACCATATATTTT
CASNIQGTGNTIYF
>.|TRBJ1-1|once|TRBV10-2
TGCGCCAGCTCGACCAGGACGAACACTGAAGCTTTCTTT
CASSTRTNTEAFF
>TRBD2|TRBJ2-1|.|TRBV19
TGTGCCAGTAGCGGGAGGTACAATGAGCAGTTCTTC
CASSGRYNEQFF
>TRBD2|TRBJ2-4|.|TRBV11-2
TGTGCCAGCCGGCCCCCTCTAGCGGGAAACGGTCAGTACTTC
CASRPPLAGNGQYF
>.|TRBJ1-2|.|TRBV3-1/TRBV3-2
TGTGCCAGCAGCCAAGCGCAGGGGTCTTACTATGGCTACACCTTC
CASSQAQGSYYGYTF
>TRBD1|TRBJ1-3|.|TRBV19
TGTGCCAGTAGTTTCGGACAGGTCTCTGGAAACACCATATATTTT
CASSFGQVSGNTIYF
>TRBD1|TRBJ1-2|.|TRBV15
TGTGCCACCAGCAACGGGGGCAGGGGGAATTCTAACTATGGCTACACCTTC
CATSNGGRGNSNYGYTF
>.|TRBJ1-1|.|TRBV15
TGTGCCACCAGGCAAGACTTGGGCACTGAAGCTTTCTTT
CATRQDLGTEAFF
>TRBD1|TRBJ2-3|once|TRBV5-1
TGCGCCAGCAGCTTGGACGGTCGACGACAGGGAAGGGCAGATACGCAGTATTTT
CASSLDGRRQGRADTQYF
>.|TRBJ1-5|.|TRBV2
TGTGCCAGCAGTGATGAGCGGTTAAATCAGCCCCAGCATTTT
CASSDERLNQPQHF
>.|TRBJ1-3|.|TRBV7-2
TGTGCCAGCAGCGTACAAGTCCAAGCTGGAAACACCATATATTTT
CASSVQVQAGNTIYF
>.|TRBJ2-1|.|TRBV7-8
TGTGCCAGCAGCTTACTCAGGAACAATGAGCAGTTCTTC
CASSLLRNNEQFF
>TRBD1|TRBJ1-1|.|TRBV7-2
TGTGCCAGCAGCCCGAGGACAGGGCGCGGCACTGAAGCTTTCTTT
CASSPRTGRGTEAFF
>TRBD2|TRBJ2-1|.|TRBV7-8
TGTGCCAGCAGACTAGCGGGAGGCTCCTCCTACAATGAGCAGTTCTTC
CASRLAGGSSYNEQFF
>TRBD2|TRBJ2-7|.|TRBV13
TGTGCCAGCAGCACTCGACGGGACATAGGGACTAGCAACTACGAGCAGTACTTC
CASSTRRDIGTSNYEQYF